This entry features one T cell receptor beta chain sequence. Its specificity is not known. Expressed TCRB transcripts were sequenced because the isolated RNA had all been reverse transcribed beforehand. TCRdb keeps only in-frame clones here, not all; method: immunoSEQ multiplex PCR. Of approximately 250,000 clones in the sample, around 22% were seen once. Germline CDR1 GTSNPN, CDR2 SVGIG (reference sequence). The V gene lost 0 bases and the J gene lost 2 bases, with 16 bases spanning the gap. The CDR3 consists of 16 residues. This sample was taken from a study of beta chain features in type 1 diabetes. The study, taken as a whole, reports: Shorter TCRB CDR3s, moderately but significantly so, were found in Type 1 diabetes patients in all four CD4+ subsets.

This sequence originates from a woman aged 30 to 39 with type 1 diabetes. The chain joins TRBV30 to TRBJ2-5; D is possibly TRBD2 (5 bases). The sample taken for sequencing was naive CD4+ T cells from blood. In nucleotides, the CDR3 is TGTGCCTGGAGTGTACTGACGCTAGCAGCACAAGAGACCCAGTACTTC. Its protein product is CAWSVLTLAAQETQYF.